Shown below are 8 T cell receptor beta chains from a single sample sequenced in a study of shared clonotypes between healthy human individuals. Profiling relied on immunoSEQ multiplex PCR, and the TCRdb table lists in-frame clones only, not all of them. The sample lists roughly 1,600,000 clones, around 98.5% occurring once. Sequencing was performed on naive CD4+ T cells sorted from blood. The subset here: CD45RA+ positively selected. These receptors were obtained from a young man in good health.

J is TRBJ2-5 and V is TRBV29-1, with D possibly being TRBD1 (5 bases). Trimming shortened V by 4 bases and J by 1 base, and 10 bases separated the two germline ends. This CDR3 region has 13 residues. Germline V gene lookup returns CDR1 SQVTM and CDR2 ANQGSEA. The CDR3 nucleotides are TGCAGCGTTGGTGTTAGGGGCCAAGAGACCCAGTACTTC. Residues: CSVGVRGQETQYF.

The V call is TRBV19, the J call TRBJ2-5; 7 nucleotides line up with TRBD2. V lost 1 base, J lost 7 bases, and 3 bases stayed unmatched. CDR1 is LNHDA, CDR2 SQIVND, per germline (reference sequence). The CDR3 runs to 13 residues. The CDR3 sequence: CASSIGEGRTQYF. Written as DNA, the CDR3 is TGTGCCAGTAGTATAGGGGAGGGGCGGACCCAGTACTTC.

For the CDR3, the DNA is TGTGCCAGCAGCCCCGACACTCTGGCGCGGGAGACCCAGTACTTC. It is translated as CASSPDTLARETQYF. J is TRBJ2-5 and V is TRBV2; the D is unclear. The CDR3 contains 15 residues. Trimming took off 6 bases at V and 5 bases at J, with 19 bases between the two ends. CDR1 SNHLY and CDR2 FYNNEI come from the germline V gene.

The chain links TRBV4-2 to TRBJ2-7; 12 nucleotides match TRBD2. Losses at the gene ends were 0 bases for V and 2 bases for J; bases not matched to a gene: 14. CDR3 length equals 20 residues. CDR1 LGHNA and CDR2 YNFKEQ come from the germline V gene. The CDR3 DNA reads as TGTGCCAGCAGCCAAGATGCCTCCTTACTAGCGGGAGGAACCCCCTACGAGCAGTACTTC. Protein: CASSQDASLLAGGTPYEQYF.

CDR3 residues: CASSFQENTEAFF. The CDR3 DNA follows: TGTGCCAGCAGCTTTCAGGAGAACACTGAAGCTTTCTTT. V usage is TRBV5-6 and J usage is TRBJ1-1; D unresolved. V lost 2 bases and J 1 base, leaving 6 bases between the germline ends. Looked up from germline, CDR1 is SGHDT and CDR2 is YYEEEE. There are 13 residues in the CDR3.

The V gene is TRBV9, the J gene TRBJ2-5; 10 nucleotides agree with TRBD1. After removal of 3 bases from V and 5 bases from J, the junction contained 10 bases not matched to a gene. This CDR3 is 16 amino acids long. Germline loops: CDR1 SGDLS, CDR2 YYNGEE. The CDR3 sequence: CASSATPGQGTETQYF. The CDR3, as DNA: TGTGCCAGCAGCGCGACCCCGGGACAGGGGACCGAGACCCAGTACTTC.

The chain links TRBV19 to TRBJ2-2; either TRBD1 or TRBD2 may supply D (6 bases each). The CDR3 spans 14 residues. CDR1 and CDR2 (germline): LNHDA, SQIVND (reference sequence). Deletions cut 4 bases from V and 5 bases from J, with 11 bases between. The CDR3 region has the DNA TGTGCCAGTAGTACAGGGGCGGGAACCGGGGAGCTGTTTTTT. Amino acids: CASSTGAGTGELFF.

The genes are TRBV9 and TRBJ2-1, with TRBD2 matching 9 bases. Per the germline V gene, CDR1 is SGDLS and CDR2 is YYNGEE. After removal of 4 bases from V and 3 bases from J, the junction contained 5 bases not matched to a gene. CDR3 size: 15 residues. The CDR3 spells CASSLLAGSYNEQFF. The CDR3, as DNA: TGTGCCAGCAGCCTTCTAGCGGGGAGCTACAATGAGCAGTTCTTC.